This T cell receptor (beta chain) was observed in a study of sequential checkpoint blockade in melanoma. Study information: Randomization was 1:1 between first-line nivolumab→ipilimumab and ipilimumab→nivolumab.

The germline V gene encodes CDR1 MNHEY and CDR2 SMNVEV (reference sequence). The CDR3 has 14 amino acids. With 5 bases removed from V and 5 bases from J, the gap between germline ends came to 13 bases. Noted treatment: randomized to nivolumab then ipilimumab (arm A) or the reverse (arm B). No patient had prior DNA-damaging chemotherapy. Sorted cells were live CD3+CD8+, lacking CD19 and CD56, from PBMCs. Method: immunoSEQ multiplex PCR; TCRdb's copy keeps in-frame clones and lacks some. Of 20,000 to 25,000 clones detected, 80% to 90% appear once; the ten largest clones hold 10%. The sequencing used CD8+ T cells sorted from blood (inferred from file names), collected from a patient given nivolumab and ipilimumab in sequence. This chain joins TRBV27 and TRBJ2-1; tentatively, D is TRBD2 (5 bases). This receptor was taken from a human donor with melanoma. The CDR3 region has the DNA TGTGCCAGCAGTACCCCGGGATGGAACAATGAGCAGTTCTTC. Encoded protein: CASSTPGWNNEQFF.